The 30 T cell receptor beta chains presented below share a single source sample, sequenced in a study of CD8+ T cells in alopecia areata. Reverse transcription of extracted RNA yielded cDNA, which provided the sequencing template. TCRdb's table, derived via immunoSEQ multiplex PCR, lists solely in-frame clones and lacks some. Here the sample spans 140,000 to 150,000 clones, roughly 60% being singletons. What was sequenced was CD8+ T cells sorted from blood. These receptors were obtained from a human donor in good health.

The sample holds a few counts of this clone. The chain employs TRBV29-1 and TRBJ1-2; unclear D gene. The ends were cut back, 3 bases at V and 8 bases at J, with 10 bases in the middle. The length of the CDR3 is 11 residues. The germline V gene has CDR1 SQVTM and CDR2 ANQGSEA. The chain's CDR3 is CSVDARKGYTF. The CDR3 DNA reads as TGCAGCGTTGACGCCCGTAAGGGCTACACCTTC.

This chain joins TRBV29-1 and TRBJ1-2; a possible D gene is TRBD1 (5 bases). The CDR3 loop spans 13 amino acids. Germline-derived CDR1 and CDR2 are SQVTM and ANQGSEA. The V end lost 4 bases, the J end lost 2 bases, and 11 bases lay between the germline ends. The CDR3 coding sequence is TGCAGCGTTGTGGGACGGCTAAACTATGGCTACACCTTC. It codes for CSVVGRLNYGYTF. The full variable domain, its missing parts supplied by reference TRBV29-1 and TRBJ1-2, is SAVISQKPSRDICQRGTSLTIQCQVDSQVTMMFWYRQQPGQSLTLIATANQGSEATYESGFVIDKFPISRPNLTFSTLTVSNMSPEDSSIYLCSVVGRLNYGYTFGSGTRLTVV.

J is TRBJ1-2 and V is TRBV5-1; TRBD1 matches at 8 bases. The CDR3 is made up of 18 amino acids. Germline trimming cut 1 base from V and 4 bases from J; bases unmatched to any gene: 15. Germline V gene data show CDR1 as SGHRS and CDR2 as YFSETQ. CDR3 in amino acids: CASSLIDVTGAPSYGYTF. Here the CDR3 DNA reads TGCGCCAGCAGCTTGATCGACGTGACAGGGGCCCCTAGCTATGGCTACACCTTC. The whole variable domain, filled in from reference TRBV5-1 and TRBJ1-2, reads KAGVTQTPRYLIKTRGQQVTLSCSPISGHRSVSWYQQTPGQGLQFLFEYFSETQRNKGNFPGRFSGRQFSNSRSEMNVSTLELGDSALYLCASSLIDVTGAPSYGYTFGSGTRLTVV.

This clone has only a few counts. This chain uses TRBV13 with TRBJ2-1, with D possibly being TRBD1 (6 bases). The CDR3 contains 17 residues. The germline V gene has CDR1 PRHDT and CDR2 FYEKMQ (reference sequence). Trimming took off 2 bases at V and 4 bases at J, with 18 bases between the two ends. This CDR3 is CASSLTGISVQYNEQFF. The CDR3 region has the DNA TGTGCCAGCAGCTTAACAGGGATAAGTGTTCAATACAATGAGCAGTTCTTC.

The chain employs TRBV29-1 and TRBJ1-2; D remains ambiguous. The germline V and J ends were trimmed by 0 bases and 2 bases, with 4 bases remaining between them. This CDR3 spans 12 amino acids. Germline V CDR1 and CDR2: SQVTM, ANQGSEA. The CDR3 loop reads CSVEDENYGYTF. The CDR3 coding sequence is TGCAGCGTTGAAGACGAAAACTATGGCTACACCTTC.

This clone came up a few times. The chain combines TRBV29-1 with TRBJ1-1; 8 bases are a match to TRBD1. CDR3 size: 12 residues. The junction had 5 bases not matched to a gene; V was cut back by 7 bases and J by 4 bases. Germline CDR1 is SQVTM and CDR2 is ANQGSEA. The CDR3 is CSGGQGGTEAFF. CDR3 bases: TGCAGCGGTGGACAGGGTGGCACTGAAGCTTTCTTT.

The chain combines TRBV7-7 with TRBJ2-5; TRBD1 aligns across 7 bases. Per the germline V gene, CDR1 is SSHAT and CDR2 is FNYEAQ (reference sequence). The CDR3 extends over 15 amino acids. Trimming at V came to 6 bases and at J to 3 bases, leaving 10 bases not matched to a gene. The CDR3: CASSATTGTEETQYF. For the CDR3, the DNA is TGTGCCAGCAGTGCAACCACCGGGACAGAAGAGACCCAGTACTTC.

This clone was picked up a small number of times. The chain recombines TRBV29-1 with TRBJ2-5; 7 bases line up with TRBD1. This CDR3 has 12 residues. Germline CDR1 SQVTM, CDR2 ANQGSEA. J lost 7 bases, V lost 4 bases, and 6 bases had no gene match. CDR3 amino acids: CSVVGRGPTQYF. CDR3 nucleotides: TGCAGCGTTGTTGGAAGGGGGCCGACCCAGTACTTC.

V and J are TRBV29-1 and TRBJ2-3; the D gene is possibly TRBD2 (5 bases). CDR3 length: 13 amino acids. CDR1 and CDR2 (germline): SQVTM, ANQGSEA. Trimming stripped 0 bases from V and 1 base from J, with 5 bases between. The CDR3 nucleotides are TGCAGCGTTGAAGACGGGGGCACAGATACGCAGTATTTT. Protein product: CSVEDGGTDTQYF.

The chain links TRBV25-1 to TRBJ1-1; D gene unclear. Trimming shortened V by 1 base and J by 0 bases, and 9 bases separated the two germline ends. The germline V gene has CDR1 MGHDK and CDR2 SYGVNS. The CDR3 extends over 15 amino acids. The CDR3 loop reads CASSESSFMNTEAFF. For the CDR3, the DNA is TGTGCCAGCAGTGAATCTAGTTTTATGAACACTGAAGCTTTCTTT.

This clone was counted a few times. Other DNA sequences in the same sample also yield this CDR3. This chain links TRBV29-1 with TRBJ2-7; perhaps D is TRBD1 or TRBD2 (6 bases each). Germline-derived CDR1 and CDR2 are SQVTM and ANQGSEA. This CDR3 has 13 residues. Trimming took 7 bases from V and 0 from J, leaving 13 bases between them. CDR3 sequence (DNA): TGCAGCGCACTGGGGGGCTCCTCCTACGAGCAGTACTTC. Amino acids: CSALGGSSYEQYF.

In nucleotides, the CDR3 is TGTGCCACCGCCTACACTCGGGGGCTGGAGCAGTACTTC. This gives the protein CATAYTRGLEQYF. J is TRBJ2-7 and V is TRBV6-5, with D perhaps being TRBD1 or TRBD2 (6 bases each). In germline, CDR1 is MNHEY, CDR2 SVGAGI. The CDR3 spans 13 residues. The germline V and J ends were trimmed by 10 bases and 7 bases, with 20 bases remaining between them.

V gene TRBV5-1 combines with J gene TRBJ2-7, with TRBD2 matching 13 bases. After removal of 4 bases from V and 2 bases from J, the junction contained 3 bases not matched to a gene. Germline values: CDR1 SGHRS, CDR2 YFSETQ. This CDR3 comprises 15 residues. For the CDR3, the DNA is TGCGCCAGCAGCGGGGGACTAGCGGGACCCTACGAGCAGTACTTC. This sequence encodes CASSGGLAGPYEQYF.

This rearrangement joins TRBV11-2 to TRBJ2-1; D is unclear. Between the trimmed V and J ends, which lost 7 bases and 6 bases, there was a span of 16 bases. The CDR3 runs 14 residues. Germline V lookup: CDR1 SGHAT, CDR2 FQNNGV. The CDR3 loop reads CASNSWADANEQFF. CDR3 coding DNA: TGTGCCAGCAACTCATGGGCGGACGCCAATGAGCAGTTCTTC.

This chain links TRBV2 with TRBJ2-1, with D hard to call. Trimming took off 7 bases at V and 6 bases at J, with 7 bases between the two ends. This CDR3 spans 11 amino acids. Per the germline V gene, CDR1 is SNHLY and CDR2 is FYNNEI. CDR3 bases: TGTGCCAGCAACCAAATCAATGAGCAGTTCTTC. Its translation: CASNQINEQFF.

V is TRBV30 and J is TRBJ2-1, with D possibly matching TRBD2 (5 bases). The CDR3 loop spans 16 amino acids. Between the trimmed V and J ends, which lost 6 bases and 3 bases, there was a span of 21 bases. Germline V gene sequence: CDR1 GTSNPN, CDR2 SVGIG (reference sequence). The CDR3 region is CACKLTRALNYNEQFF. The DNA of the CDR3 is TGTGCCTGTAAATTAACGAGGGCCCTCAACTACAATGAGCAGTTCTTC.

This clone has a handful of counts. The chain uses TRBV25-1 and TRBJ2-5; D not certain. The CDR3 runs to 14 residues. CDR1 is MGHDK, CDR2 SYGVNS, per germline. V lost 2 bases, J lost 6 bases, and 13 bases lay in between. The CDR3 sequence: CASSELGNGQTQYF. Here the CDR3 DNA reads TGTGCCAGCAGTGAACTTGGGAACGGGCAGACCCAGTACTTC.

V gene TRBV27 combines with J gene TRBJ2-7; no clear D gene. The germline gives CDR1 MNHEY, CDR2 SMNVEV (reference sequence). This CDR3 comprises 13 residues. Trimming pared 0 bases from V and 2 bases from J, leaving 5 bases between. The CDR3 here is CASSLSRTYEQYF. Here the CDR3 DNA reads TGTGCCAGCAGTTTATCTCGCACCTACGAGCAGTACTTC.

The J gene is TRBJ1-5, the V gene TRBV9, with no clear D. CDR3 size: 13 residues. CDR1 and CDR2 (germline): SGDLS, YYNGEE. Trimming removed 0 bases from V and 6 bases from J, with 7 bases in between. This CDR3 is CASSVEGGQPQHF. In nucleotides, the CDR3 is TGTGCCAGCAGCGTAGAGGGTGGTCAGCCCCAGCATTTT.

This rearrangement joins TRBV6-5 to TRBJ2-1; a weak D match, TRBD2 (5 bases). Germline assignment: CDR1 MNHEY and CDR2 SVGAGI. The CDR3 totals 13 residues. With 6 bases removed from V and 8 bases from J, the gap between germline ends came to 14 bases. CDR3 region: CASRTGLRDEQFF. The CDR3 nucleotides are TGTGCCAGCAGGACTGGACTTAGGGATGAGCAGTTCTTC.

CDR3 bases: TGCAGCGTTGCTGACTACGAGCAGTACTTC. Residues: CSVADYEQYF. The chain uses TRBV29-1 and TRBJ2-7; D unclear. The CDR3 length is 10 residues. Trimming shortened V by 4 bases and J by 3 bases, and 4 bases separated the two germline ends. The germline V gene encodes CDR1 SQVTM and CDR2 ANQGSEA.

The rearrangement joins TRBV15 to TRBJ1-2, with D unclear. Germline V gene lookup returns CDR1 LNHNV and CDR2 YYDKDF (reference sequence). V lost 1 base, J lost 2 bases, and 11 bases lay in between. This CDR3 contains 15 residues. CDR3 sequence: CATSRGHSDNYGYTF. CDR3 nucleotides: TGTGCCACCAGCAGAGGGCACAGTGACAACTATGGCTACACCTTC.

The chain employs TRBV6-5 and TRBJ2-7; TRBD2 aligns across 9 bases. After removal of 10 bases from V and 7 bases from J, the junction contained 8 bases not matched to a gene. Germline V lookup: CDR1 MNHEY, CDR2 SVGAGI. The CDR3 consists of 12 residues. The CDR3 loop reads CATKSSGTEQYF. The CDR3, as DNA: TGTGCCACTAAATCTAGCGGGACGGAGCAGTACTTC.

This chain joins TRBV10-1 and TRBJ2-7; D call uncertain. Per germline, CDR1 WNHNN and CDR2 SYGVQD (reference sequence). The CDR3 covers 14 residues. Deletions cut 6 bases from V and 3 bases from J, with 15 bases between. Here the CDR3 DNA reads TGCGCCAGCAGCCCGGACGGCTCCCTCTACGAGCAGTACTTC. This codes for CASSPDGSLYEQYF.

This clone showed up just a few times. The chain carries TRBV5-1 and TRBJ1-1; D not certain. Trimming removed 0 bases at V and 7 bases at J, with 13 bases between. Germline values: CDR1 SGHRS, CDR2 YFSETQ. This CDR3 is 14 amino acids long. The CDR3 here is CASSLASGQIEAFF. The CDR3 region has the DNA TGCGCCAGCAGCTTGGCCTCCGGGCAGATTGAAGCTTTCTTT.

The chain links TRBV27 to TRBJ2-7; D is ambiguous. Trimming took 6 bases from V and 11 from J, leaving 14 bases between them. The germline V gene encodes CDR1 MNHEY and CDR2 SMNVEV (reference sequence). The CDR3 length is 11 residues. The CDR3 loop reads CASSPGHLKYF. CDR3 in DNA: TGTGCCAGCAGCCCCGGGCACTTAAAGTACTTC.

The gene calls are TRBV4-1 and TRBJ1-1, with 10 bases matching TRBD1. CDR1 is MGHRA and CDR2 is YSYEKL in the germline V gene. V gave up 0 bases and J gave up 4 bases; unmatched junction bases: 2. The CDR3 is made up of 15 amino acids. CDR3 bases: TGCGCCAGCAGCCAAGAAAGGACAGGGGGCACTGAAGCTTTCTTT. Translating gives CASSQERTGGTEAFF.

The V call is TRBV5-6, the J call TRBJ2-1; TRBD1 aligns across 7 bases. Germline V gives CDR1 SGHDT, CDR2 YYEEEE. V shed 6 bases, J shed 7 bases, and the junction held 7 bases outside the gene matches. The CDR3 is made up of 13 amino acids. The CDR3 spells CASTLGGENEQFF. The CDR3 coding sequence is TGTGCCAGCACCTTAGGGGGCGAAAATGAGCAGTTCTTC.

The V and J genes are TRBV29-1 and TRBJ2-7; 7 bases line up with TRBD1. This CDR3 region has 13 residues. The J segment lost 1 base and the V segment lost 7 bases, leaving 7 bases of the junction unmatched. CDR1 is SQVTM, CDR2 ANQGSEA, per germline. CDR3 loop: CSATAGGSYEQYF. The CDR3 nucleotides read TGCAGCGCAACGGCAGGGGGATCCTACGAGCAGTACTTC.

In its sample, this clone was seen a few times. This chain joins TRBV5-1 and TRBJ2-7, with D perhaps TRBD1 (5 bases). The CDR3 extends over 13 amino acids. The germline CDR1 and CDR2 sequences are SGHRS and YFSETQ. V lost 0 bases and J lost 4, with 8 bases in between. For the CDR3, the DNA is TGCGCCAGCAGCTTGGCCACAGGATACGAGCAGTACTTC. It encodes CASSLATGYEQYF.